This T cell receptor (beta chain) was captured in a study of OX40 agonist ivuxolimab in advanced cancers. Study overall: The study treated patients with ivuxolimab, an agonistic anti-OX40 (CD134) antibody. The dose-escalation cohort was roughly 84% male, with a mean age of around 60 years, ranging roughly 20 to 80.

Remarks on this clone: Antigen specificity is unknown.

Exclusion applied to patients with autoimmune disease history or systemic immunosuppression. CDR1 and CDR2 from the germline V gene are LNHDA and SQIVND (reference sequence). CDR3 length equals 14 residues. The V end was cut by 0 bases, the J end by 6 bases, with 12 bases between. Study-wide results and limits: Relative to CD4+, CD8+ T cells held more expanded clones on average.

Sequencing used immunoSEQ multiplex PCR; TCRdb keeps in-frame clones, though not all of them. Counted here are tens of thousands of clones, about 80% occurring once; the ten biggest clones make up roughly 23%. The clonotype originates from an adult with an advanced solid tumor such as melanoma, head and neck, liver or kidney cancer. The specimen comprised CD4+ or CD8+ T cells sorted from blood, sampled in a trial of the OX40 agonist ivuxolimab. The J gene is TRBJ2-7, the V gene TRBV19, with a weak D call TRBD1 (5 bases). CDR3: CASSIDLRTSEQYF. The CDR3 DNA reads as TGTGCCAGTAGTATAGATCTGAGGACATCCGAGCAGTACTTC.